Given below is one T cell receptor (beta chain) in context. Its antigen is not known. Sequencing used immunoSEQ multiplex PCR; TCRdb keeps in-frame clones, though not all of them. The top ten clones hold roughly 1.5% of a sample with over a million clones, around 75% of them seen once. These data originate in a study of shared clonotypes between healthy human individuals. Study-wide results and caveats: Compared with clonotypes that all four donors shared, non-shared clonotypes had lower generation probabilities. The study sampled only blood, and tissue repertoires likely differ.

Germline loops: CDR1 KGHSH, CDR2 LQKENI. Trimming removed 3 bases at V and 4 bases at J, with 15 bases between. The CDR3 covers 16 residues. This sequence was found in a man between 18 and 35 years old in good health. The sample comprised memory CD4+ T cells sorted from blood. Subset noted: CD45RA-negative fraction. The genes are TRBV18 and TRBJ2-2, with D perhaps matching TRBD2 (5 bases). The CDR3 loop reads CASSPLDSGSTGELFF. The DNA for the CDR3 is TGTGCCAGCTCACCCTTGGACTCCGGTAGCACCGGGGAGCTGTTTTTT.